What follows is one T cell receptor (beta chain) and its context. Its antigen is currently unknown. Investigators isolated RNA and reverse transcribed it into cDNA to act as the sequencing template. The repertoire was sequenced with immunoSEQ multiplex PCR; TCRdb's copy has only in-frame clones and lacks some. The repertoire holds 130,000 to 150,000 clones, with less than 75% as singletons. The sample belongs to a study of CD8+ T cells in alopecia areata. Study-wide points: Higher clonality than in normal scalp was seen in lesional scalp, especially alopecia totalis/universalis. TCRs were shared less clearly across patients than in mice, possibly for HLA-related reasons.

CDR3 length: 13 amino acids. V lost 5 bases and J 2 bases, leaving 12 bases between the germline ends. The germline CDR1 and CDR2 sequences are SQVTM and ANQGSEA. The clonotype originates from a human donor in good health. The V call is TRBV29-1, the J call TRBJ1-1; tentatively, D is TRBD1 (5 bases). The sequenced sample consisted of CD8+ T cells sorted from blood. The CDR3 here is CSVYGTVNTEAFF. DNA of the CDR3: TGCAGCGTTTACGGGACGGTCAACACTGAAGCTTTCTTT.